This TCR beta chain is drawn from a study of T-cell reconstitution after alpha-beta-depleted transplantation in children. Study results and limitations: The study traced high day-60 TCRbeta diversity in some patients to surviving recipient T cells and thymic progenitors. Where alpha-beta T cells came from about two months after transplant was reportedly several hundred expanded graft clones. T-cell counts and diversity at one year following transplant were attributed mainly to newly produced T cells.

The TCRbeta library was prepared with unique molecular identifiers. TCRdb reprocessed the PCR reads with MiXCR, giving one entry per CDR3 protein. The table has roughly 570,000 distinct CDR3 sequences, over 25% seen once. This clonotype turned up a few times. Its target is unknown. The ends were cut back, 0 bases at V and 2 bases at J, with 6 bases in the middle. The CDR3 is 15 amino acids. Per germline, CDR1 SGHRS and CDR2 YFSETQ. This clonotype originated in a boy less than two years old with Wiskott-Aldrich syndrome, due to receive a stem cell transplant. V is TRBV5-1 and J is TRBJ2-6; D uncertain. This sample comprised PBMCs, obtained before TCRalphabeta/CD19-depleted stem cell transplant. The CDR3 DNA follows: TGCGCCAGCAGCTTGGCCTCTACTGGGGCCAACGTCCTGACTTTC. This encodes CASSLASTGANVLTF.